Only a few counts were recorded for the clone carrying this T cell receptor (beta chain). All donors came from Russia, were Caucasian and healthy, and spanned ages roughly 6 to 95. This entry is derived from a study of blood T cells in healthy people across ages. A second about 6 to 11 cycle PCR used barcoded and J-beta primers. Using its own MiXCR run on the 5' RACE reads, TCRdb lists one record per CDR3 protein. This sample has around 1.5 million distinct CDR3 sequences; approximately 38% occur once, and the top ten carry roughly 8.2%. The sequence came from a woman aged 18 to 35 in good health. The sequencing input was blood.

The CDR3 DNA reads as TGCAGTGCCGAAACCGGGACTAGCGGGGGACAAGAGACCCAGTACTTC. It encodes CSAETGTSGGQETQYF. This chain connects TRBV20-1 to TRBJ2-5; 14 bases align to TRBD2. CDR1 and CDR2 (germline): DFQATT, SNEGSKA (reference sequence). With 6 bases clipped from V and 2 bases from J, the junction kept 8 bases outside the gene matches. This CDR3 comprises 16 residues.